This T cell receptor (beta chain) was identified in a study of blood T cell repertoires in COVID-19. Repertoires were generated with immunoSEQ multiplex PCR, while TCRdb's copy carries only in-frame clones and drops some. The table records 53,000 or so clones, 76% of them present only once. Germline CDR1 reads MNHEY; CDR2 reads SVGAGI. The CDR3 length is 12 residues. This clone was counted between two and nine times. The sequence was collected from a man aged 50-59 years with active or convalescent COVID-19. The V gene is TRBV6-5, the J gene TRBJ1-5; D might be TRBD1 (5 bases). The sequencing sample was made of peripheral blood. CDR3 protein: CASGRTNQPQHF. The CDR3, as DNA: TGTGCTTCAGGGCGCACCAATCAGCCCCAGCATTTT.